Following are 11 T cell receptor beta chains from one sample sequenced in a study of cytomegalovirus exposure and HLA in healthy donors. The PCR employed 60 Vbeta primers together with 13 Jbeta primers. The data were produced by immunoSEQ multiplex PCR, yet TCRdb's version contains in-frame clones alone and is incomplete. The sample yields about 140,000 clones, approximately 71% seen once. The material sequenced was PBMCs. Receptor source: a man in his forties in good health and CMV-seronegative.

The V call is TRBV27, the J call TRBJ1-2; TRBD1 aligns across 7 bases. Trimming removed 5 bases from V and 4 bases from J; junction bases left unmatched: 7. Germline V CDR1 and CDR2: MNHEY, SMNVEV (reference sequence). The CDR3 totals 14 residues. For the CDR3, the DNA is TGTGCCAGCAGTCCCGGGACAGAGCTCTATGGCTACACCTTC. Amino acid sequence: CASSPGTELYGYTF.

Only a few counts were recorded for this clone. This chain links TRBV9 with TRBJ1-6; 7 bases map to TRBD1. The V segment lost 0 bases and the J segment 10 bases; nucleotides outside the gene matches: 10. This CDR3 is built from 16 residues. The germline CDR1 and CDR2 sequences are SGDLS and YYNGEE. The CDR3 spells CASSVESQGIGSPLHF. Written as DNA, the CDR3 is TGTGCCAGCAGCGTAGAATCACAGGGGATAGGCTCACCCCTCCACTTT.

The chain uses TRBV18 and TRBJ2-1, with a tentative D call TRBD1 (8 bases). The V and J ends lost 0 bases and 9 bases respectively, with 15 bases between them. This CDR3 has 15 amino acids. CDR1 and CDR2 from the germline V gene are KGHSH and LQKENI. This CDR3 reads CASSPPTGEGGEQFF. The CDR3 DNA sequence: TGTGCCAGCTCACCACCGACAGGGGAGGGAGGTGAGCAGTTCTTC.

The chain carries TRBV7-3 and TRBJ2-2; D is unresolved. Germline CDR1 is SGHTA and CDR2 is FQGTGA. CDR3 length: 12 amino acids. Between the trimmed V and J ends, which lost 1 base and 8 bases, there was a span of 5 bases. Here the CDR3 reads CASSLIQGELFF. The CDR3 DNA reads TGTGCCAGCAGCTTAATCCAGGGGGAGCTGTTTTTT.

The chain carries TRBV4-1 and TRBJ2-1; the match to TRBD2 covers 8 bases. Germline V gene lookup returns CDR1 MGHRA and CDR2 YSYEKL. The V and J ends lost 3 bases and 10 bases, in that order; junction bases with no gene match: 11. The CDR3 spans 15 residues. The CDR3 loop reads CASSHRNGGAWEQFF. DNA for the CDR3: TGCGCCAGCAGCCACAGAAACGGGGGGGCATGGGAGCAGTTCTTC.

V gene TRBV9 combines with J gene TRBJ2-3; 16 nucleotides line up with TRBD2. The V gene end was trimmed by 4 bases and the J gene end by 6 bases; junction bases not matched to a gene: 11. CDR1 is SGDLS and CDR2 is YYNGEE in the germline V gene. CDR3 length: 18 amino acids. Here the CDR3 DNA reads TGTGCCAGCAGCCCCTCGACGGGACTAGCGGGGGGGCTGGATACGCAGTATTTT. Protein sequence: CASSPSTGLAGGLDTQYF.

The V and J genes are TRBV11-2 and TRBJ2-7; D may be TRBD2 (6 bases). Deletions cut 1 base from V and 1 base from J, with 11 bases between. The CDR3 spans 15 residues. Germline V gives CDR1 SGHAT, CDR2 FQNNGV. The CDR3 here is CASSLASGRSYEQYF. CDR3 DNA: TGTGCCAGCAGCTTAGCGTCAGGGAGGTCCTACGAGCAGTACTTC.

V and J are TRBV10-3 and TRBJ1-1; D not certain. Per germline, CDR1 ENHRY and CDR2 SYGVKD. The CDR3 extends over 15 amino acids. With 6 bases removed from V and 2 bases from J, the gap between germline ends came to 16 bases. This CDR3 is CAISPRQARNTEAFF. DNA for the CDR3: TGTGCCATCAGCCCCCGCCAGGCACGAAACACTGAAGCTTTCTTT.

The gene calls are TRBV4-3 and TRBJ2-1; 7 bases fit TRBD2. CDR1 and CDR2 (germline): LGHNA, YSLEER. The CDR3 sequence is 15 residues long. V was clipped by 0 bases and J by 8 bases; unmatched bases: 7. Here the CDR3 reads CASSQEAGSGYEQFF. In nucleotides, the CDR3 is TGCGCCAGCAGCCAAGAAGCCGGTAGCGGGTATGAGCAGTTCTTC.

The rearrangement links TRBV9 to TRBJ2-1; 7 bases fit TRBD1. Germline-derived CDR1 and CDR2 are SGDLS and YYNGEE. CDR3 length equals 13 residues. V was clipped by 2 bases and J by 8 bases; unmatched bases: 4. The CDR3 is CASSVRGGDEQFF. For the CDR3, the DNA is TGTGCCAGCAGCGTGAGAGGGGGCGATGAGCAGTTCTTC.

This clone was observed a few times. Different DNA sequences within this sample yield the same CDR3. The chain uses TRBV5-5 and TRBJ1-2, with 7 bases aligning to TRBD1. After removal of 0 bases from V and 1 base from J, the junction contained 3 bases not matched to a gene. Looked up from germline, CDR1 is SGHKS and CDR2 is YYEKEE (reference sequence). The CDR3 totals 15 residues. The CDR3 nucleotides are TGTGCCAGCAGCTTGGCAGGGACAGTTAACTATGGCTACACCTTC. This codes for CASSLAGTVNYGYTF. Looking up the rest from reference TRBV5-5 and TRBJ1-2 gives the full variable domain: DAGVTQSPTHLIKTRGQQVTLRCSPISGHKSVSWYQQVLGQGPQFIFQYYEKEERGRGNFPDRFSARQFPNYSSELNVNALLLGDSALYLCASSLAGTVNYGYTFGSGTRLTVV.